A single sample is the source of the 21 T cell receptor beta chains below, sequenced in a study of OX40 agonist ivuxolimab in advanced cancers. Sequenced by immunoSEQ multiplex PCR; TCRdb stores in-frame clones only, minus some. The sample holds fewer than 85,000 clones, approximately 87% seen once. Sequenced material: CD4+ or CD8+ T cells sorted from blood, taken in a trial of the OX40 agonist ivuxolimab. Receptors were obtained from an adult with an advanced solid tumor such as melanoma, head and neck, liver or kidney cancer.

This clone came up a few times. The CDR3 DNA sequence: TGTGCCAGCAGTCCATCCTCCCCCTACGAGCAGTACTTC. Protein sequence: CASSPSSPYEQYF. This chain joins TRBV27 and TRBJ2-7; D uncertain. V was pared by 5 bases and J by 2 bases, with 10 bases between. The V gene's germline CDR1 is MNHEY and CDR2 SMNVEV (reference sequence). CDR3 length: 13 residues.

This chain connects TRBV25-1 to TRBJ1-6; 8 bases are a match to TRBD1. There are 15 residues in the CDR3. V was clipped by 6 bases and J by 8 bases; unmatched bases: 9. In germline, CDR1 is MGHDK, CDR2 SYGVNS. CDR3 in DNA: TGTGCCAGCAGGCCATCGACAGGGGCCCATTCACCCCTCCACTTT. This gives the protein CASRPSTGAHSPLHF.

The genes are TRBV5-1 and TRBJ2-4; D remains unclear. CDR3 length: 11 amino acids. Germline V CDR1 and CDR2: SGHRS, YFSETQ. V dropped 2 bases and J dropped 3 bases, with 0 bases sitting between them. The CDR3 here is CASSFKNIQYF. In nucleotides, the CDR3 is TGCGCCAGCAGCTTCAAAAACATTCAGTACTTC.

This clone was observed a few times. The chain employs TRBV11-3 and TRBJ2-7, with a weak D call TRBD1 (6 bases). The CDR3 has 13 residues. V was pared by 8 bases and J by 2 bases, with 13 bases between. Germline V gene sequence: CDR1 SGHNT, CDR2 YENEEA. CDR3 DNA: TGTGCCAGCGGTCGGACAGCAGCCTACGAGCAGTACTTC. Amino acid sequence: CASGRTAAYEQYF.

V usage is TRBV5-1 and J usage is TRBJ1-1; D remains ambiguous. Germline values: CDR1 SGHRS, CDR2 YFSETQ. CDR3 size: 16 residues. The ends were cut back, 0 bases at V and 4 bases at J, with 16 bases in the middle. The CDR3 sequence: CASSLEQTSEGTEAFF. Here the CDR3 DNA reads TGCGCCAGCAGCTTGGAACAGACTTCGGAAGGCACTGAAGCTTTCTTT.

This clone has only a few counts. The chain links TRBV28 to TRBJ1-2; D is ambiguous. Trimming removed 4 bases from V and 7 bases from J, with 10 bases in between. This CDR3 is 12 amino acids long. The germline CDR1 and CDR2 sequences are MDHEN and SYDVKM. CDR3 in DNA: TGTGCCAGCAGTTACGGGAAGTCTGGCTACACCTTC. Translating gives CASSYGKSGYTF.

As for this clone: This specimen includes other DNA sequences encoding the same CDR3. V and J are TRBV4-3 and TRBJ1-1; D may be TRBD1 (6 bases). V was shortened by 0 bases and J by 10 bases, with 15 bases between the two germline ends. This CDR3 is built from 14 residues. The germline CDR1 and CDR2 sequences are LGHNA and YSLEER. CDR3: CASSQDRLPGAAFF. DNA of the CDR3: TGCGCCAGCAGCCAAGACCGCCTACCAGGGGCAGCTTTCTTT.

The chain recombines TRBV11-2 with TRBJ1-3; no definite D call. This CDR3 contains 14 residues. Deletions cut 5 bases from V and 0 bases from J, with 8 bases between. The germline CDR1 and CDR2 sequences are SGHAT and FQNNGV. The CDR3 region has the DNA TGTGCCAGCAGCATGGTCTTCTCTGGAAACACCATATATTTT. It yields the protein CASSMVFSGNTIYF.

The genes are TRBV5-1 and TRBJ2-3; 7 bases line up with TRBD1. CDR3 length equals 16 residues. Germline CDR1 and CDR2: SGHRS and YFSETQ. The V segment lost 4 bases and the J segment 1 base; nucleotides outside the gene matches: 9. The DNA for the CDR3 is TGCGCCAGCAGCGCTGGGACAGACCTTCGCACAGATACGCAGTATTTT. Amino acid sequence: CASSAGTDLRTDTQYF.

The CDR3 coding sequence is TGCGCCAGCAGCGGCCGGGACAGGGGAGAGTACGAGCAGTACTTC. Translating gives CASSGRDRGEYEQYF. The chain recombines TRBV5-1 with TRBJ2-7; the match to TRBD1 covers 10 bases. From germline, CDR1 is SGHRS and CDR2 YFSETQ. The CDR3 sequence is 15 residues long. V shed 4 bases and J 4 bases; nucleotides not matched to a gene: 8. The entire variable domain, with the rest obtained from reference TRBV5-1 and TRBJ2-7, is as follows: KAGVTQTPRYLIKTRGQQVTLSCSPISGHRSVSWYQQTPGQGLQFLFEYFSETQRNKGNFPGRFSGRQFSNSRSEMNVSTLELGDSALYLCASSGRDRGEYEQYFGPGTRLTVT.

The chain combines TRBV27 with TRBJ1-2, with D perhaps TRBD1 (5 bases). V was shortened by 6 bases and J by 8 bases, with 13 bases between the two germline ends. Germline-derived CDR1 and CDR2 are MNHEY and SMNVEV (reference sequence). The CDR3 spans 12 residues. The CDR3 DNA is TGTGCCAGCAGCCCTGGGACGACCGGCTACACCTTC. Amino acid sequence: CASSPGTTGYTF.

This clone was seen only once. V gene TRBV29-1 combines with J gene TRBJ2-3; 12 bases map to TRBD2. Unmatched junction bases numbered 3, after V lost 6 bases and J lost 2 bases. Germline CDR1 and CDR2: SQVTM and ANQGSEA. This CDR3 spans 14 amino acids. CDR3 protein: CSVGLAGLTDTQYF. CDR3 nucleotide sequence: TGCAGCGTGGGACTAGCGGGCCTCACAGATACGCAGTATTTT.

The V and J genes are TRBV29-1 and TRBJ1-1; 7 nucleotides line up with TRBD1. This CDR3 is 12 amino acids long. J was trimmed by 4 bases and V by 7 bases; bases with no gene match: 6. The germline V gene encodes CDR1 SQVTM and CDR2 ANQGSEA. The CDR3 DNA follows: TGCAGCGGATTAACAGGGGCCACTGAAGCTTTCTTT. It is translated as CSGLTGATEAFF.

Concerning this clone: Its ends do not fully match the called genes, so a read error is possible. The chain carries TRBV5-4 and TRBJ1-1; D not certain. CDR1 SGHNT and CDR2 YYREEE come from the germline V gene (reference sequence). The CDR3 covers 13 residues. CDR3 loop: CAGSLNGVPEAFF. DNA of the CDR3: TGTGCCGGCAGCTTAAATGGTGTGCCTGAAGCTTTCTTT. Variable domain in full (rest from reference TRBV5-4 and TRBJ1-1): ETGVTQSPTHLIKTRGQQVTLRCSSQSGHNTVSWYQQALGQGPQFIFQYYREEENGRGNFPPRFSGLQFPNYSSELNVNALELDDSALYLCAGSLNGVPEAFFGQGTRLTVV.

The rearrangement joins TRBV14 to TRBJ1-1; D is unresolved. The V end lost 4 bases, the J end lost 1 base, and 10 bases lay between the germline ends. The CDR3 runs to 14 residues. Germline V gives CDR1 SGHDN, CDR2 FVKESK. CDR3 region: CASSRPRRNTEAFF. DNA for the CDR3: TGTGCCAGCAGCCGACCGAGACGGAACACTGAAGCTTTCTTT.

The chain employs TRBV5-4 and TRBJ1-6; D uncertain. Trimming took off 0 bases at V and 6 bases at J, with 7 bases between the two ends. The germline V gene has CDR1 SGHNT and CDR2 YYREEE (reference sequence). The CDR3 length is 14 residues. CDR3 in DNA: TGTGCCAGCAGCTTGGATCTCGTTAATTCACCCCTCCACTTT. Protein sequence: CASSLDLVNSPLHF.

This chain uses TRBV27 with TRBJ2-5; TRBD1 might be the D (6 bases). The J call may be faulty, since TRBJ2-7 better matches the DNA end. Looked up from germline, CDR1 is MNHEY and CDR2 is SMNVEV (reference sequence). The CDR3 contains 17 residues. The CDR3 is CASSLRASGDTSYEQYF. The CDR3 nucleotides read TGTGCCAGCAGTTTACGCGCCTCCGGGGACACCAGCTACGAGCAGTACTTC.

The J gene is TRBJ1-4, the V gene TRBV27; D gene uncertain. Germline values: CDR1 MNHEY, CDR2 SMNVEV (reference sequence). With 2 bases removed from V and 4 bases from J, the gap between germline ends came to 8 bases. This CDR3 is 14 amino acids long. The CDR3 DNA is TGTGCCAGCAGTTTAGAGGGATTTAATGAAAAACTGTTTTTT. Protein sequence: CASSLEGFNEKLFF.

This clone was counted a few times. This chain uses TRBV6-1 with TRBJ2-7; D is uncertain. The CDR3 runs 15 residues. In germline, CDR1 is MNHNS, CDR2 SASEGT. Trimming shortened V by 5 bases and J by 2 bases, and 16 bases separated the two germline ends. CDR3 nucleotide sequence: TGTGCCAGCAGTCGAAGCCGGCAGGCTACCTACGAGCAGTACTTC. It translates to CASSRSRQATYEQYF.

The chain couples TRBV5-5 to TRBJ2-1, with D possibly being TRBD2 (6 bases). Trimming removed 1 base from V and 10 bases from J, with 12 bases in between. CDR1 and CDR2 (germline): SGHKS, YYEKEE (reference sequence). The CDR3 totals 13 residues. The CDR3 spells CASSLWLANEQFF. The CDR3 coding sequence is TGTGCCAGCAGCTTGTGGCTAGCGAACGAGCAGTTCTTC.

V and J are TRBV27 and TRBJ1-2; D may be TRBD1 (6 bases). Trimming took off 2 bases at V and 2 bases at J, with 9 bases between the two ends. Per the germline V gene, CDR1 is MNHEY and CDR2 is SMNVEV (reference sequence). The CDR3 totals 14 residues. The CDR3 loop reads CASSLKGGNYGYTF. The CDR3 nucleotides are TGTGCCAGCAGTTTAAAAGGGGGGAACTATGGCTACACCTTC.